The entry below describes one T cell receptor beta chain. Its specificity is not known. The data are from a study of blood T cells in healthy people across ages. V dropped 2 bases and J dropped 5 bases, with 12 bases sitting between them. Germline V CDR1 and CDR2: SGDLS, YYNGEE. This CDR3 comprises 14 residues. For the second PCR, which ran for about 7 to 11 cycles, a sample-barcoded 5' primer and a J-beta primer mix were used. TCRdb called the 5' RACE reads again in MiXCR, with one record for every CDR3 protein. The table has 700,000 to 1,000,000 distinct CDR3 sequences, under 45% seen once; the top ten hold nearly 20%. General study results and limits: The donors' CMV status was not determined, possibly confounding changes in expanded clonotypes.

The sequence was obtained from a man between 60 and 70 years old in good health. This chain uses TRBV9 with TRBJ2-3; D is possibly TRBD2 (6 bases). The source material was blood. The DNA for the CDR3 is TGTGCCAGCAGCGTCTCTAGCGATGGAGATACGCAGTATTTT. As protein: CASSVSSDGDTQYF. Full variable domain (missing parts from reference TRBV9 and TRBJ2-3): DSGVTQTPKHLITATGQRVTLRCSPRSGDLSVYWYQQSLDQGLQFLIQYYNGEERAKGNILERFSAQQFPDLHSELNLSSLELGDSALYFCASSVSSDGDTQYFGPGTRLTVL.